The sequence of this TCR beta chain was determined in a study of vaccination effects on CD4 cells after COVID-19. Study details: The cohort was immunized with two doses of either the BNT162b2 or mRNA-1273 vaccine. Whole-study findings and limits: Only a few convalescent patients and no early post-infection timepoints featured in the study.

Antigen-specific CD4+ T cell clonotypes were called by their expansion after viral peptide-pool culture in ViraFEST. Culture proceeded for more than nine days, and CD4+ T cells were then isolated. Testing of the vaccine recipients showed negative nucleocapsid antibodies and no prior SARS-CoV-2 infection. TCRdb's copy holds only in-frame clones and misses some; the assay was immunoSEQ multiplex PCR. This sample has 77,000 or so clones; around 78% occur once, and the top ten carry roughly 10%. CDR3 length: 11 amino acids. The germline V gene encodes CDR1 SEHNR and CDR2 FQNEAQ (reference sequence). V shed 3 bases and J shed 1 base, with 0 bases lying between them. A note on this clone: No antigen is known for it.

The receptor was isolated from a human donor who received a COVID-19 vaccine. V gene TRBV7-9 combines with J gene TRBJ1-1; D remains unclear. The sample in question was CD4+ T cells from PBMCs cultured with SARS-CoV-2 spike peptides, obtained before COVID-19 vaccination. The CDR3 DNA reads TGTGCCAGCAGCTTGAACACTGAAGCTTTCTTT. Protein: CASSLNTEAFF.